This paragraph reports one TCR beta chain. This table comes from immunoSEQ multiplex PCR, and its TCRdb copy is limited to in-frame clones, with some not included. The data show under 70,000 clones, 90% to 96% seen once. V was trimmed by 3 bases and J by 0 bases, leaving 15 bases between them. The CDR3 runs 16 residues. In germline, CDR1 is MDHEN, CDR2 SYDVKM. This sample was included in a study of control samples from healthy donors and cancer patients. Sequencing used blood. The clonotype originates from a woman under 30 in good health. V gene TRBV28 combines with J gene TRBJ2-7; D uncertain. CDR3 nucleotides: TGTGCCAGCAGTTTCCCAATCGGACGGAGCTCCTACGAGCAGTACTTC. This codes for CASSFPIGRSSYEQYF.